This T cell receptor (beta chain) came from a study of human T cells and chemical hapten exposure (dated by TCRdb to about 2021). Concerning the study at large: Libraries were pooled for sequencing, and variation in per-sample TCR yields was attributed mainly to small differences in library volumes within the pool. Both TCR alpha and TCR beta chains were sequenced from each blood RNA sample. This study followed changes in the peripheral blood TCR repertoire in vivo during primary and secondary sensitization of alopecia patients to the hapten diphenylcyclopropenone (DPC). Study-wide findings and limitations: Repeated subsampling changed both the strength of the expansion versus patch-test correlation and the threshold at which the correlation became significant. No change with DPC sensitization was found in the number of TCRs above 1 in 1000 frequency, and no evidence of global repertoire structure alterations was found.

Total RNA was isolated from unfractionated whole blood collected in Tempus Blood RNA tubes. About five healthy volunteers served as TCR sequencing controls and were bled at day 0, 2 weeks and 6 weeks. About this clonotype itself: The target of this receptor is not known. Base-call qualities are not available, and no considerably larger clone is one nucleotide away.

CDR1 and CDR2 were assigned from the germline V gene as MNHEY and SVGAGI. From cysteine to phenylalanine, the CDR3 is 16 amino acids long. Only CDR3 DNA remains: 48 bases, in frame from the first base. After removal of 5 bases from V and 2 bases from J, the junction retains 9 bases not matched to a gene. Libraries were prepared through 5' RACE. The reads were generated on an Illumina MiSeq. During library preparation, unique molecular identifiers were attached to individual cDNA molecules so that TCRs could be counted in a quantitative, reproducible way. In the authors' own workflow: A median of about 87,000 TCRs per sample was observed, with a range of about 20,000 to 700,000. The Decombinator software suite was used to annotate the V, J and CDR3 of the TCR reads. For the PS versus PT1 abundance plots, all samples were subsampled to the same number of TCRs (28,000). Expanded TCRs were defined as absent before sensitization and observed at least eight times at the 2-week time point. TCRdb reworked the public reads: Q25 trimming with fastp, MiXCR clone assembly, productive beta chains retained. Rows with a matching CDR3 protein are joined into one entry that keeps the most common DNA and genes. These V and J calls derive from TCRdb rather than the authors' analysis. The sample table shows tens of thousands of distinct CDR3 sequences, and about 7.7% are seen once. The ten top clones hold around 2% of the sample.

Recombination connected TRBV6-5 to TRBJ1-3, and 7 junction bases match TRBD1. The TCR originated in a male donor in good health. The CDR3 sequence is CASSTRQGQPGNTIYF. The DNA is as follows: TGTGCCAGCAGTACCCGACAGGGCCAGCCTGGAAACACCATATATTTT.